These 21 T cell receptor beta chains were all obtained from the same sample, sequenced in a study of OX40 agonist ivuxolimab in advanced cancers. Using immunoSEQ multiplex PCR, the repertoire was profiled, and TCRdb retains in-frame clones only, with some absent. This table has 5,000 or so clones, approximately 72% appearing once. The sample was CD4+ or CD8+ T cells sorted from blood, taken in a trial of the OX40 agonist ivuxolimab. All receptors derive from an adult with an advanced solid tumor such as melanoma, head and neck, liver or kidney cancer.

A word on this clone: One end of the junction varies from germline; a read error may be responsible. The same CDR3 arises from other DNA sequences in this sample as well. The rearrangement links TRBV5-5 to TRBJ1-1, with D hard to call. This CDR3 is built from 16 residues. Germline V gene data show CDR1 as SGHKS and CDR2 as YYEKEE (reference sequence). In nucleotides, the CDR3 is TGCGCCAGCAGCCAAGATATCGCAGGAATGAACACTGAAGCTTTCTTT. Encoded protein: CASSQDIAGMNTEAFF.

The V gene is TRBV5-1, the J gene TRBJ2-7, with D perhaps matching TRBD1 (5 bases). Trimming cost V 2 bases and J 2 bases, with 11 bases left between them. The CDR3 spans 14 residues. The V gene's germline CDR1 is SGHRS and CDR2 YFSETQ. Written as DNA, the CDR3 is TGCGCCAGCAGCTTCGGATCAGGGCCCTACGAGCAGTACTTC. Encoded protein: CASSFGSGPYEQYF.

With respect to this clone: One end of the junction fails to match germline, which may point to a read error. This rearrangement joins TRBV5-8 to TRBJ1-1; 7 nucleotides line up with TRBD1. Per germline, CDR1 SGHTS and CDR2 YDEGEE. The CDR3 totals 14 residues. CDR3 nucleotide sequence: TGTGCCAGCAGCTGGATGACAGGGACTAACGAGTTGATCTTT. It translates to CASSWMTGTNELIF.

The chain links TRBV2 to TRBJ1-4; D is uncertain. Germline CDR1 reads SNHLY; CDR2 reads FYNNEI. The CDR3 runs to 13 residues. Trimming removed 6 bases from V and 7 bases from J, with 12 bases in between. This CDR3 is CASRPIIGEKLFF. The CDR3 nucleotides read TGTGCCAGCAGACCAATTATTGGTGAAAAACTGTTTTTT.

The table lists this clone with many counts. The CDR3 nucleotides are TGTGCCAGCAGCCGCTACGGGGCCCACACTTACGAGCAGTACTTC. Translated: CASSRYGAHTYEQYF. The chain employs TRBV2 and TRBJ2-7; TRBD1 or TRBD2 may be the D gene (5 bases each). This CDR3 region has 15 residues. Germline V gene sequence: CDR1 SNHLY, CDR2 FYNNEI. Trimming left V 6 bases short and J 4 bases short, with 19 bases between.

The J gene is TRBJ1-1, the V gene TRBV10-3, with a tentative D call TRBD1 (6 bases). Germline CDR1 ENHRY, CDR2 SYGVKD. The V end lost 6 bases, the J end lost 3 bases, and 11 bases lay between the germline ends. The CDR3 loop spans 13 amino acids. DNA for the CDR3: TGTGCCATCAGAGACAGGCTCTACACTGAAGCTTTCTTT. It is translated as CAIRDRLYTEAFF.

CDR3 nucleotide sequence: TGTGCCAGCAGTTTAGACCCAGGGGGATACGAGCAGTACTTC. Residues: CASSLDPGGYEQYF. The genes are TRBV27 and TRBJ2-7; 7 bases fit TRBD1. This CDR3 has 14 amino acids. Germline V gives CDR1 MNHEY, CDR2 SMNVEV (reference sequence). J was trimmed by 4 bases and V by 2 bases; bases with no gene match: 5.

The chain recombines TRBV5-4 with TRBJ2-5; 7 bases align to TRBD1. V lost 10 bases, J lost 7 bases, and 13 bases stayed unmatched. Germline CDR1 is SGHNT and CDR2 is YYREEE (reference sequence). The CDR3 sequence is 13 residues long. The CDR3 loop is CAARSRDSRTQYF. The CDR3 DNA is TGTGCCGCCCGCTCCCGGGACAGCCGGACCCAGTACTTC.

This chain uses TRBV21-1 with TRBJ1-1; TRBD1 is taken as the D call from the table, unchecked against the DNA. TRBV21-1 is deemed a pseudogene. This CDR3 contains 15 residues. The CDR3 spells CASSTPQGRNTEAFF. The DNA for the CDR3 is TGTGCCAGCAGCACCCCACAGGGAAGGAACACTGAAGCTTTCTTT.

The CDR3 region has the DNA TGTGCCAGCAGCTTGGCCGGGACTAGCGGGGGGGCCATGAACGAGCAGTACTTC. Its translation: CASSLAGTSGGAMNEQYF. The gene calls are TRBV5-6 and TRBJ2-7, with TRBD2 matching over 16 bases. V was pared by 0 bases and J by 5 bases, with 8 bases of the junction left unmatched. The CDR3 covers 18 residues. CDR1 is SGHDT and CDR2 is YYEEEE in the germline V gene.

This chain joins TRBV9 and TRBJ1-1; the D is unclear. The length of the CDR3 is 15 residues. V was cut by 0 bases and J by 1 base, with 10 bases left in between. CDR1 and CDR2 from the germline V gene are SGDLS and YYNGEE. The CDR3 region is CASSVANGQNTEAFF. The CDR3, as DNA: TGTGCCAGCAGCGTAGCTAACGGGCAGAACACTGAAGCTTTCTTT. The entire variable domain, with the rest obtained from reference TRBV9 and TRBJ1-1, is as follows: DSGVTQTPKHLITATGQRVTLRCSPRSGDLSVYWYQQSLDQGLQFLIQYYNGEERAKGNILERFSAQQFPDLHSELNLSSLELGDSALYFCASSVANGQNTEAFFGQGTRLTVV.

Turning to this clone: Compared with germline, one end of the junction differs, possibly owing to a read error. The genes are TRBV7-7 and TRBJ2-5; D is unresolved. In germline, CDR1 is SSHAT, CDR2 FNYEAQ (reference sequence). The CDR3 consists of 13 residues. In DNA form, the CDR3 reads TGTGCTAGCAGCTTTTTGGCGAAAGAGACCCAGTACTTC. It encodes CASSFLAKETQYF.

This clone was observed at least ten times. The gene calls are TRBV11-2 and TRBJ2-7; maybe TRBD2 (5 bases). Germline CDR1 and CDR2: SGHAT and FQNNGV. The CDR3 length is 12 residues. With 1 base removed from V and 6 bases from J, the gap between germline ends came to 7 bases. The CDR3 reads CASSLGGVEQYF. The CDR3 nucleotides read TGTGCCAGCAGCTTAGGGGGAGTCGAGCAGTACTTC.

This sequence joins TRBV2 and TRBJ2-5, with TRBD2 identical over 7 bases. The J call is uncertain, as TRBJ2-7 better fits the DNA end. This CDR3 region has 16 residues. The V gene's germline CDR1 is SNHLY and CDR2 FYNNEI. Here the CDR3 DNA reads TGTGCCAGCAGAAACCCGACTAGCCTGAACCCCTACGAGCAGTACTTC. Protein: CASRNPTSLNPYEQYF.

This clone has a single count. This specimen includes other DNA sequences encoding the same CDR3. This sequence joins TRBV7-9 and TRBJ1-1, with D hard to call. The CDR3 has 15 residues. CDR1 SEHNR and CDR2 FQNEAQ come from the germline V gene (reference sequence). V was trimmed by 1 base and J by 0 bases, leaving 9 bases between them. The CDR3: CASSLGPGMNTEAFF. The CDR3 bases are TGTGCCAGCAGCTTAGGGCCGGGGATGAACACTGAAGCTTTCTTT.

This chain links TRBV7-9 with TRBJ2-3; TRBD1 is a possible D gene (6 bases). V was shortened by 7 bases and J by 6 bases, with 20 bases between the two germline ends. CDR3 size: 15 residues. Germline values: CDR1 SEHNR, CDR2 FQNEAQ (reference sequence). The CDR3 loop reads CASNHRDTTTDTQYF. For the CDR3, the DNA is TGTGCCAGCAACCACCGGGACACCACAACCGATACGCAGTATTTT. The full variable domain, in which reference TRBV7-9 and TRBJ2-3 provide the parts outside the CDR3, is DTGVSQNPRHKITKRGQNVTFRCDPISEHNRLYWYRQTLGQGPEFLTYFQNEAQLEKSRLLSDRFSAERPKGSFSTLEIQRTEQGDSAMYLCASNHRDTTTDTQYFGPGTRLTVL.

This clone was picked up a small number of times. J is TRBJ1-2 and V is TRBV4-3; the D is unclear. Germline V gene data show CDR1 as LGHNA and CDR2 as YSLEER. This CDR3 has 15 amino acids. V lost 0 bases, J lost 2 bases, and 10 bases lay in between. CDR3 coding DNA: TGCGCCAGCAGCCAAGACCCAGGCGGAAACTATGGCTACACCTTC. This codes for CASSQDPGGNYGYTF.

This CDR3 is CASSSPSTGYTEAFF. CDR3 DNA: TGTGCCAGCAGCTCCCCCTCGACAGGATACACTGAAGCTTTCTTT. This rearrangement joins TRBV4-2 to TRBJ1-1; D might be TRBD1 (6 bases). The V gene's germline CDR1 is LGHNA and CDR2 YNFKEQ. V was clipped by 5 bases and J by 3 bases, with 16 bases between them. The CDR3 loop spans 15 amino acids.

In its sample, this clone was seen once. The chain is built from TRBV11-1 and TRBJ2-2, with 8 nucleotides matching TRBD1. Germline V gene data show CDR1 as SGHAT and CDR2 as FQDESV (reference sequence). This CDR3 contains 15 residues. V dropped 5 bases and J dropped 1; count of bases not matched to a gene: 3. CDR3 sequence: CASSPGTGNTGELFF. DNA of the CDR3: TGTGCCAGCAGCCCAGGGACAGGGAACACCGGGGAGCTGTTTTTT.

CDR3 DNA sequence: TGTGCCAGCAGCAGATGGACCAACTCTGGGGCCAACGTCCTGACTTTC. Translating it yields CASSRWTNSGANVLTF. The genes are TRBV5-5 and TRBJ2-6; D unresolved. Trimming left V 4 bases short and J 0 bases short, with 11 bases between. The germline V gene encodes CDR1 SGHKS and CDR2 YYEKEE (reference sequence). The CDR3 is made up of 16 amino acids. Variable domain in full (rest from reference TRBV5-5 and TRBJ2-6): DAGVTQSPTHLIKTRGQQVTLRCSPISGHKSVSWYQQVLGQGPQFIFQYYEKEERGRGNFPDRFSARQFPNYSSELNVNALLLGDSALYLCASSRWTNSGANVLTFGAGSRLTVL.

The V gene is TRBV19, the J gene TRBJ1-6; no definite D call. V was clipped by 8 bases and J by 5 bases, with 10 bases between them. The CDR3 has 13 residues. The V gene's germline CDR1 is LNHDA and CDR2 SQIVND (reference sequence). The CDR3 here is CASGIGNNSPLHF. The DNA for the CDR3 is TGTGCCAGTGGGATCGGCAATAATTCACCCCTCCACTTT. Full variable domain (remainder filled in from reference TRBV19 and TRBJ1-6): DGGITQSPKYLFRKEGQNVTLSCEQNLNHDAMYWYRQDPGQGLRLIYYSQIVNDFQKGDIAEGYSVSREKKESFPLTVTSAQKNPTAFYLCASGIGNNSPLHFGNGTRLTVT.